Reported below is one TCR beta chain. This clone was seen only a few times. Its antigen remains unidentified. Qualities for individual bases were not recorded, and no much larger clone is one base off. The germline V and J ends show losses of 4 bases and 3 bases respectively, and no gene match explains 3 bases of the junction. CDR1 and CDR2 are drawn from the germline V gene: SQVTM, ANQGSEA. The cysteine opens and the phenylalanine closes a CDR3 of 13 amino acids. The CDR3 DNA has 39 bases and is translated from base 1. The data belong to a study of cytomegalovirus exposure and HLA in healthy donors (TCRdb year 2017). With regard to the full study: An earlier analysis of around 600 of the donors reported 250 to 350 Gb of sequence data and 117 million unique TCR beta sequences from 150 million to 200 million T cells. An earlier analysis of roughly 600 of the donors used high-throughput TCR beta sequencing to judge whether each TCR beta V gene segment behaved as functional or pseudogenic. The study combined high-throughput TCR immunosequencing, statistical association of individual TCRs with disease status, and machine learning to predict cytomegalovirus infection status. The study aimed to test whether signatures of past pathogen exposure could be identified by cataloging public T cell receptors. Both class I and class II loci were covered by HLA typing, at four-digit resolution. All discovery cohort repertoires had been generated using a single sequencing platform. Of the 350 to 400 genotyped donors, over 70% fell in the genetic ancestry cluster associated with self-reported Caucasian donors. In the later analysis, no new phenotypic data were used to find candidate immune exposures; instead, reliance was placed on TCR beta sequences and their occurrence across donors. Roughly 300 gigabases of sequencing data and around 80 million unique TCR sequences made up an early release that covered 500 to 700 HLA-typed donors. A later genetic analysis used genome-wide SNP genotypes for about three fifths of the 666 donors, treating that subset as a discovery cohort. A separate validation cohort of some 130 different subjects was used in addition to the roughly 620-subject first cohort. Among 398 genotyped donors of the cohort, an average of approximately 240,000 unique TCR beta nucleotide sequences was sequenced per donor, of which roughly 17% were non-productive. Typing coverage differed by locus: A, B, C, DRB1 and DQB1 were typed in roughly 629-630 donors, DQA1 in approximately 520, DPA1 in some 600, and DPB1 in 472. A later analysis re-analyzed previously published TCR beta repertoires from roughly 690 donors and added high-resolution HLA genotyping to study TCR occurrence patterns. Alongside the repertoire data, information on donor age, sex, ethnicity and CMV serostatus was compiled. The study used immunosequencing to profile the T cell repertoires of 600 to 850 subjects and linked those repertoires to cytomegalovirus serostatus. Roughly five DR-DQ haplotypes were treated as single units for association and clustering because of strong linkage in the cohort. Overall study outcomes, separate from this receptor: According to a later analysis, most CMV-associated TCR beta chains appeared to be HLA-restricted, and the HLA associations seemed to be driven largely by CMV exposure. A later analysis found that HLA-associated TCR beta chains were more clonally expanded and had lower generation probabilities than equally common non-associated chains. An earlier analysis of approximately 590 of the donors showed that most TCR beta V segments appeared in productive rearrangements either about 90% or about 30% of the time, which broadly matched IMGT annotations. A later genetic analysis associated a missense DCLRE1C variant with V-gene and J-gene trimming of TCR beta chains, and an independent cohort replicated the association. Roughly uniform sequencing depth across donors was assumed in presence/absence analyses, although this assumption may not hold. The earlier analysis of approximately 540 of the donors excluded 15 to 20 rarely observed V segments, including chromosome 9 orphons, because counts were too low. In a later analysis, several top co-occurrence clusters were reported to appear linked to parvovirus B19, influenza, CMV and Epstein-Barr virus. In a later analysis, around 17,000 TCR beta sequences were associated with specific HLA alleles at a false discovery rate of 0.05. Because HLA typing was unavailable for some donors at each locus, only the typed subset was used in association tests. In a later genetic analysis, fewer N-insertions in productive TCRs were reported among donors in an Asian-associated ancestry cluster than the roughly 640-donor mean. The classifier was reported to diagnose cytomegalovirus status with high specificity and sensitivity in both the original and validation cohorts. In the study, some 160 TCR beta chains were listed as associated with cytomegalovirus. Because the 87-base-pair reads could not distinguish some IMGT-functional V segments, including TRBV6-2 and TRBV6-3, those segments were excluded. A few of the identified cytomegalovirus-associated TCR beta chains were confirmed in vitro to be specific for cytomegalovirus antigens. This cohort had only TCR beta chains sequenced, and the lack of alpha or paired-chain data limited which features could be detected. The sequencing pipeline was judged likely to have produced a cluster of highly shared sequence variants as a technical artifact. The authors suggested that the approach could potentially be generalized to other disease states and immunological phenotypes. In a later analysis, TCR association rates were found to vary across HLA loci, with the most associated TCRs seen for DRB1 alleles and the fewest for HLA-C alleles. A further reported finding was that TCR beta sequences accurately predicted the HLA-A and HLA-B alleles for most subjects in the first cohort. Assigning TCR associations to individual alleles was difficult when HLA alleles, especially DR and DQ, strongly co-occurred. For the cohort, immune exposure information was limited to CMV serostatus. Most TCR sequences were observed very rarely across donors, whereas some public TCRs were present in many individuals. Linkage disequilibrium might explain the correlated functional status among segregating V segments, but an unknown experimental factor could not be ruled out.

The cohort comprised some 700 healthy bone marrow donors. At the time of sampling, all cohort members were nominally healthy, though unrecorded immune exposures were likely present. The donor tested CMV seropositive and was one of the 289 seropositive cohort members. Every donor gave a peripheral blood sample, and the peripheral blood mononuclear cells from that sample were used for TCR beta sequencing. Genomic DNA extraction from the blood cell samples was performed with the Qiagen DNeasy Blood Extraction Kit. Libraries were built with the immunoSEQ multiplex PCR assay. A mixture of 60 forward primers for TCR Vbeta segments and 13 reverse primers for TCR Jbeta segments was used in the multiplex PCR. The CDR3 region of rearranged TCR beta genes was amplified from genomic DNA with a multiplex PCR assay. On the Illumina HiSeq System, the amplified TCR beta libraries were sequenced as 87-base-pair reads. The source study handled its data this way. In a later analysis, 77 million or so unique TCR beta chains were counted across the 666 repertoires, and some 10 million of these chains were shared by at least two donors. Raw reads were error-corrected and collapsed into unique sequences with a nearest-neighbor algorithm that merged closely related sequences to remove PCR and sequencing errors. To assign V, D and J gene segments, CDR3 sequences were aligned to IMGT reference sequences. For a sequence to be retained, at least a six-nucleotide match to both a V gene segment and a J gene segment was required. A rearrangement was called productive if the CDR3 had no stop codons and remained in frame with V and J, and every other rearrangement was called non-productive. CDR3 was defined by IMGT convention, running from the second conserved V-encoded cysteine to the conserved J-encoded phenylalanine. The earlier analysis of a few hundred of the donors excluded any sequence lacking an unambiguous match to a single V gene segment. In an earlier analysis of approximately 590 of the donors, a V segment was called functional when productive rearrangements were above 56.7%, and segregating when the standard deviation between donors exceeded 5%. A statistical classification framework was built for diagnosing cytomegalovirus status from the catalog of TCR beta chain sequences. In a later analysis, TCR nucleotide sequences were compared against IMGT/GENE-DB human TR gene sequences so that V and J genes could be assigned. In a later analysis, CDR3 sequences and most-parsimonious VDJ recombination scenarios were assigned using the TCRdist pipeline. A later analysis defined each TCR beta chain by its CDR3 amino acid sequence plus V-gene family, and excluded reads lacking a unique V-gene family. As a way to deal with suspected cross-contamination and a sequencing artifact, a later analysis dropped over 550 nucleotide sequences that were highly shared and had low generation probability. For each public chain, a later analysis derived a clonal expansion index from normalized ranks of inferred template counts within each repertoire. Generation probabilities in a later analysis came from a VDJ recombination model fitted to out-of-frame rearrangements, and those results were checked against IGoR. In a later analysis, TCR-TCR, TCR-HLA and TCR-CMV co-occurrence was scored with hypergeometric tests, and a repertoire-size bias correction was applied to TCR pairs. A later analysis estimated false discovery rates by permuting HLA or CMV assignments 20 times. In a later analysis, co-occurring TCRs were grouped using DBSCAN, and TCRdist sequence similarity was added for clustering within HLA-allele-positive subsets. Co-occurrence clustering excluded repertoires with fewer than 30,000 or more than 120,000 public chains, plus five with anomalous nucleotide sharing. TCRdb's version of the immuneACCESS table is confined to in-frame rearrangements and falls short of the full clone set. An unresolved V gene accounts for under half of the shortfall where checked; the remainder is of unknown origin. The DNA was the basis for D and trimming; V, J and clone size are from that table. Within this sample are some 120,000 clones, with approximately 70% of them counted one time only. Roughly 9.7% of the sample is taken by the ten largest.

The material sequenced was PBMCs. This TCR was recovered from a woman between 40 and 55 years old in good health and CMV-seropositive. The chain employs TRBV29-1 and TRBJ1-2, with 9 middle bases fitting TRBD1. The nucleotides read TGCAGCGTTGGGGGACAGGGAGACTATGGCTACACCTTC. Its amino acids are CSVGGQGDYGYTF.